These 21 T cell receptor beta chains were all obtained from the same sample, sequenced in a study of T-cell memory formation after mild COVID-19. TCRdb used MiXCR to reprocess the 5' RACE reads, holding one entry per CDR3 protein. Among about 260,000 distinct CDR3 sequences listed, 7% to 10% were seen once. Sequencing input: PBMCs or a T cell subset sorted from them (not recorded which). These receptors originate from a man in his late teens or twenties who had mild COVID-19 (a few samples of this study predate the infection). Cell type and time point are not known.

This clonotype came up a few times. The V gene is TRBV19, the J gene TRBJ1-1, with a possible D match to TRBD1 (5 bases). Germline assignment: CDR1 LNHDA and CDR2 SQIVND (reference sequence). Trimming removed 2 bases at V and 4 bases at J, with 14 bases between. The length of the CDR3 is 15 residues. The CDR3 loop is CASSINGRDGTEAFF. CDR3 nucleotides: TGTGCCAGTAGTATAAATGGAAGGGACGGCACTGAAGCTTTCTTT.

This chain connects TRBV20-1 to TRBJ2-4; 7 bases match TRBD2. The CDR3 contains 13 residues. Per the germline V gene, CDR1 is DFQATT and CDR2 is SNEGSKA (reference sequence). Trimming at V came to 6 bases and at J to 1 base, leaving 3 bases not matched to a gene. Here the CDR3 reads CSAMGGAKNIQYF. CDR3 DNA sequence: TGCAGTGCAATGGGGGGGGCCAAAAACATTCAGTACTTC.

This clonotype was counted only a few times. The chain combines TRBV25-1 with TRBJ2-1; D may be TRBD1 or TRBD2 (5 bases each). From germline, CDR1 is MGHDK and CDR2 SYGVNS. The V gene lost 1 base and the J gene lost 9 bases, with 10 bases spanning the gap. There are 13 residues in the CDR3. CDR3 coding DNA: TGTGCCAGCAGTGAATTGGGGGTCAGTGAGCAGTTCTTC. Its translation: CASSELGVSEQFF. Combining the CDR3 with reference TRBV25-1 and TRBJ2-1 gives the whole variable domain EADIYQTPRYLVIGTGKKITLECSQTMGHDKMYWYQQDPGMELHLIHYSYGVNSTEKGDLSSESTVSRIRTEHFPLTLESARPSHTSQYLCASSELGVSEQFFGPGTRLTVL.

The chain combines TRBV12-3 or TRBV12-4 with TRBJ1-2; 7 bases agree with TRBD1. J lost 4 bases, V lost 3 bases, and 23 bases had no gene match. The CDR3 runs 20 residues. The CDR3 nucleotides are TGTGCCAGCAGTTTTGAGGGGGCCGAGATCATCCCCCAGAAGTTCTATGGCTACACCTTC. Translated, it gives CASSFEGAEIIPQKFYGYTF.

The sample holds many counts of this clonotype. The gene calls are TRBV12-3 or TRBV12-4 and TRBJ1-6; a weak D match, TRBD1 (6 bases). This CDR3 has 15 amino acids. V lost 5 bases and J lost 7, with 15 bases in between. The CDR3 bases are TGTGCCAGCAGTCCCCGGGGCCAGGGGAATTCACCCCTCCACTTT. Its protein is CASSPRGQGNSPLHF.

This clonotype was seen only a few times. The CDR3 protein is CASSPFSTETQYF. The CDR3 region has the DNA TGTGCCAGCAGTCCGTTCAGCACCGAGACCCAGTACTTC. The chain combines TRBV12-3 or TRBV12-4 with TRBJ2-5; D remains unclear. This CDR3 has 13 residues. V dropped 5 bases and J dropped 5 bases, with 12 bases sitting between them.

In its sample, this clonotype was seen many times. The rearrangement links TRBV3-1 to TRBJ2-2; the D call may be TRBD1 or TRBD2 (6 bases each). Germline V CDR1 and CDR2: LGHDT, YNNKEL (reference sequence). The ends were cut back, 3 bases at V and 3 bases at J, with 20 bases in the middle. The CDR3 is 18 residues long. Here the CDR3 reads CASSHARGLGSHTGELFF. Written as DNA, the CDR3 is TGTGCCAGCAGCCACGCCAGGGGACTTGGTTCGCACACCGGGGAGCTGTTTTTT.

This clonotype was recorded at least ten times. This chain connects TRBV5-1 to TRBJ2-5; maybe TRBD1 (6 bases). Germline lookup yields CDR1 SGHRS and CDR2 YFSETQ. The CDR3 sequence is 14 residues long. V lost 4 bases, J lost 3 bases, and 13 bases lay in between. The CDR3 DNA reads TGCGCCAGCAGCCGAGGACAGTTAGAAGAGACCCAGTACTTC. Its protein product is CASSRGQLEETQYF.

The genes are TRBV4-2 and TRBJ1-1; 12 bases agree with TRBD1. CDR1 and CDR2 (germline): LGHNA, YNFKEQ. There are 14 residues in the CDR3. With V trimmed by 4 bases and J by 8 bases, 5 bases remained unmatched. The CDR3 region has the DNA TGTGCCAGCAGCCTACCGGGACAGGGGGCAGAAGCTTTCTTT. Protein sequence: CASSLPGQGAEAFF.

The sample holds a few counts of this clonotype. V usage is TRBV4-1 and J usage is TRBJ1-2; D unclear. Per germline, CDR1 MGHRA and CDR2 YSYEKL. Trimming stripped 1 base from V and 0 bases from J, with 9 bases between. The CDR3 is 15 residues long. The CDR3 is CASSQGRAANYGYTF. The CDR3 nucleotides read TGCGCCAGCAGCCAAGGCAGAGCTGCTAACTATGGCTACACCTTC.

This clonotype was counted a few times. J is TRBJ2-7 and V is TRBV6-2 or TRBV6-3; TRBD2 matches at 9 bases. V lost 5 bases and J lost 7; bases outside the gene matches: 6. This CDR3 has 13 amino acids. CDR1 is MNHEY and CDR2 is SVGEGT in the germline V gene. The CDR3 protein is CASSPLAGLEQYV. DNA of the CDR3: TGTGCCAGCAGTCCTCTAGCGGGGTTGGAGCAGTACGTC.

The table lists this clonotype with a few counts. The chain joins TRBV12-3 or TRBV12-4 to TRBJ2-1, with 9 bases identical to TRBD1. This CDR3 has 14 amino acids. With 0 bases clipped from V and 8 bases from J, the junction kept 2 bases outside the gene matches. CDR3 coding DNA: TGTGCCAGCAGTTTAGCGGGACAGGGCGATGAGCAGTTCTTC. Translating it yields CASSLAGQGDEQFF.

This clonotype was seen more than once but under ten times. The V gene is TRBV5-1, the J gene TRBJ2-5; 8 bases fit TRBD1. This CDR3 is 15 amino acids long. The germline gives CDR1 SGHRS, CDR2 YFSETQ. Trimming cost V 0 bases and J 1 base; bases outside gene matches: 2. Here the CDR3 DNA reads TGCGCCAGCAGCTTGGGGACAGGGACCCAAGAGACCCAGTACTTC. Translated, it gives CASSLGTGTQETQYF. Supplemented by reference TRBV5-1 and TRBJ2-5, the full variable domain reads KAGVTQTPRYLIKTRGQQVTLSCSPISGHRSVSWYQQTPGQGLQFLFEYFSETQRNKGNFPGRFSGRQFSNSRSEMNVSTLELGDSALYLCASSLGTGTQETQYFGPGTRLLVL.

The table lists this clonotype with a few counts. The chain recombines TRBV12-3 or TRBV12-4 with TRBJ1-5; D gene uncertain. The CDR3 has 14 amino acids. Trimming left V 8 bases short and J 0 bases short, with 11 bases between. The DNA of the CDR3 is TGTGCCAGCCATCGTGGCTATAGCAATCAGCCCCAGCATTTT. Translated, it gives CASHRGYSNQPQHF.

This clonotype was counted many times. The gene calls are TRBV5-1 and TRBJ1-1, with unresolved D. Germline assignment: CDR1 SGHRS and CDR2 YFSETQ. The CDR3 extends over 14 amino acids. Trimming cost V 0 bases and J 1 base, with 7 bases left between them. The DNA for the CDR3 is TGCGCCAGCAGCTTGGCGCCACCGAACACTGAAGCTTTCTTT. Translated, it gives CASSLAPPNTEAFF.

The rearrangement links TRBV7-2 to TRBJ2-5; D tentatively fits TRBD1 or TRBD2 (5 bases each). CDR3 length: 13 residues. V was cut by 5 bases and J by 7 bases, with 14 bases left in between. Looked up from germline, CDR1 is SGHTA and CDR2 is FQGNSA. In DNA, the CDR3 is TGTGCCAGCAGCACCGGGGCAGCAGCGACCCAGTACTTC. It encodes CASSTGAAATQYF. The full variable domain, with the rest looked up from reference TRBV7-2 and TRBJ2-5, is GAGVSQSPSNKVTEKGKDVELRCDPISGHTALYWYRQSLGQGLEFLIYFQGNSAPDKSGLPSDRFSAERTGGSVSTLTIQRTQQEDSAVYLCASSTGAAATQYFGPGTRLLVL.

This clonotype was detected many times. CDR3 amino acids: CASSPPSSYEQYV. CDR3 sequence (DNA): TGTGCCAGCTCCCCCCCGAGCTCCTACGAGCAGTACGTC. V gene TRBV18 combines with J gene TRBJ2-7; D call uncertain. This CDR3 has 13 amino acids. Trimming cost V 6 bases and J 0 bases, with 9 bases left between them. Germline V gives CDR1 KGHSH, CDR2 LQKENI.

The table lists this clonotype with many counts. This chain uses TRBV7-9 with TRBJ2-2; D may be TRBD2 (5 bases). V was pared by 4 bases and J by 5 bases, with 8 bases between. The CDR3 has 13 residues. CDR1 SEHNR and CDR2 FQNEAQ come from the germline V gene (reference sequence). The CDR3 protein is CASSSGNTGELFF. The CDR3 region has the DNA TGTGCCAGCAGCTCCGGGAATACCGGGGAGCTGTTTTTT. The full variable domain, rest sourced from reference TRBV7-9 and TRBJ2-2, is DTGVSQNPRHKITKRGQNVTFRCDPISEHNRLYWYRQTLGQGPEFLTYFQNEAQLEKSRLLSDRFSAERPKGSFSTLEIQRTEQGDSAMYLCASSSGNTGELFFGEGSRLTVL.

V gene TRBV29-1 combines with J gene TRBJ2-3, with TRBD2 identical over 8 bases. J gave up 2 bases and V 6 bases, and 4 bases lay outside the gene matches. Germline CDR1 is SQVTM and CDR2 is ANQGSEA. This CDR3 comprises 13 residues. The CDR3 spells CSVERGYTDTQYF. Here the CDR3 DNA reads TGCAGCGTAGAGCGGGGGTACACAGATACGCAGTATTTT.

This clonotype was counted only a few times. The chain recombines TRBV5-1 with TRBJ2-5; D is undetermined. The CDR3 loop spans 13 amino acids. The germline gives CDR1 SGHRS, CDR2 YFSETQ. Trimming shortened V by 1 base and J by 3 bases, and 7 bases separated the two germline ends. The DNA for the CDR3 is TGCGCCAGCAGCTTGACCGTAGAAGAGACCCAGTACTTC. Residues: CASSLTVEETQYF.

This clonotype turned up a few times. This chain connects TRBV28 to TRBJ2-7; D gene uncertain. Trimming took off 2 bases at V and 2 bases at J, with 7 bases between the two ends. The CDR3 totals 13 residues. Germline V lookup: CDR1 MDHEN, CDR2 SYDVKM. The CDR3 loop is CASSLTDAYEQYV. Written as DNA, the CDR3 is TGTGCCAGCAGTTTAACAGATGCCTACGAGCAGTACGTC.